Listed here are 25 T cell receptor beta chains from one sample, sequenced in a study of a mutant IDH1 vaccine in newly diagnosed glioma (dated by TCRdb to about 2021). Libraries were constructed by the immunoSEQ multiplex PCR assay. The table comes from immuneACCESS by way of TCRdb, which keeps in-frame sequences with V and J called. Part of the clones is missing from these tables; in studies checked, under half for an unresolved V gene and the rest for unknown reasons. The sample data list about 26,000 clones, and over 80% of these were observed just once. The ten largest clonotypes hold roughly a third of the sample. The time point label, read with the paper, signifies: week 35, safety follow-up. Each vaccine dose, consisting of 300 ug of a 20-mer mutant IDH1 peptide in Montanide, was administered subcutaneously with topical imiquimod. For these receptors, no antigen is known. This material consisted of PBMCs, taken from a glioma patient whose treatment included an IDH1 peptide vaccine. All receptors derive from a man aged 30 to 45 with glioma.

J is TRBJ2-3 and V is TRBV10-3; D remains unclear. CDR1 is ENHRY, CDR2 SYGVKD, per germline. The CDR3 length is 14 residues. Trimming pared 0 bases from V and 5 bases from J, leaving 9 bases between. CDR3 coding DNA: TGTGCCATCAGTGAGTCTCTCGGTCTAGATACGCAGTATTTT. It translates to CAISESLGLDTQYF.

This clone was seen a few times. The chain combines TRBV2 with TRBJ2-3, with 13 bases matching TRBD2. The J segment lost 5 bases and the V segment lost 8 bases, leaving 7 bases of the junction unmatched. The V gene's germline CDR1 is SNHLY and CDR2 FYNNEI. The CDR3 loop spans 15 amino acids. For the CDR3, the DNA is TGTGCCAGCGGTACTAGCGGGGGGGAGTTAGATACGCAGTATTTT. Translation gives CASGTSGGELDTQYF.

The CDR3 sequence is CASRLGTSNEKLFF. The DNA of the CDR3 is TGCGCCAGCAGGCTGGGGACCTCTAATGAAAAACTGTTTTTT. The rearrangement links TRBV5-1 to TRBJ1-4, with D perhaps matching TRBD1 (5 bases). Germline V gene sequence: CDR1 SGHRS, CDR2 YFSETQ. The germline V and J ends were trimmed by 5 bases and 3 bases, with 11 bases remaining between them. The CDR3 sequence is 14 residues long.

The CDR3 DNA reads as TGTGCCAGCAGTTCGATCGACAGGGAGACCCAGTACTTC. It specifies CASSSIDRETQYF. This chain uses TRBV6-6 with TRBJ2-5; D perhaps matches TRBD1 (6 bases). Trimming stripped 4 bases from V and 5 bases from J, with 11 bases between. The CDR3 totals 13 residues. Germline CDR1 is MNHNY and CDR2 is SVGAGI (reference sequence).

This clone came up once. CDR3 DNA: TGTGCCAGTAGCGGGACAGGCCTGGGATATGGCTACACCTTC. Amino acids: CASSGTGLGYGYTF. The chain joins TRBV19 to TRBJ1-2, with 8 bases that match TRBD1. V was clipped by 6 bases and J by 5 bases; unmatched bases: 8. This CDR3 region has 14 residues. Germline V gives CDR1 LNHDA, CDR2 SQIVND (reference sequence).

The CDR3 spells CASSPGTRVINEQFF. In DNA form, the CDR3 reads TGTGCCAGCAGCCCCGGGACTAGGGTAATCAATGAGCAGTTCTTC. This chain links TRBV28 with TRBJ2-1; 8 positions match TRBD2. V lost 6 bases to trimming and J lost 6 bases; unmatched junction nucleotides: 10. CDR1 is MDHEN and CDR2 is SYDVKM in the germline V gene. This CDR3 spans 15 amino acids.

This chain links TRBV2 with TRBJ1-4, with D perhaps matching TRBD1 (5 bases). Trimming stripped 11 bases from V and 5 bases from J, with 18 bases between. The germline V gene encodes CDR1 SNHLY and CDR2 FYNNEI. This CDR3 contains 14 residues. The CDR3 loop is CALSPGPWNEKLFF. The CDR3 nucleotides read TGTGCCCTATCCCCGGGACCCTGGAATGAAAAACTGTTTTTT. Full variable domain (missing parts from reference TRBV2 and TRBJ1-4): EPEVTQTPSHQVTQMGQEVILRCVPISNHLYFYWYRQILGQKVEFLVSFYNNEISEKSEIFDDQFSVERPDGSNFTLKIRSTKLEDSAMYFCALSPGPWNEKLFFGSGTQLSVL.

This chain links TRBV29-1 with TRBJ2-5; a possible D gene is TRBD2 (5 bases). The germline V gene has CDR1 SQVTM and CDR2 ANQGSEA. CDR3 length: 13 residues. Trimming stripped 1 base from V and 5 bases from J, with 11 bases between. The DNA for the CDR3 is TGCAGCGTTGAAGGGCTAGCTAGCGAGACCCAGTACTTC. This gives the protein CSVEGLASETQYF.

This rearrangement joins TRBV2 to TRBJ1-4; no clear D gene. Trimming took off 4 bases at V and 10 bases at J, with 7 bases between the two ends. This CDR3 is 11 amino acids long. From germline, CDR1 is SNHLY and CDR2 FYNNEI. As DNA, the CDR3 is TGTGCCAGCAGTGCCGTTGCAAAACTGTTTTTT. Its protein is CASSAVAKLFF.

The chain recombines TRBV19 with TRBJ2-1; either TRBD1 or TRBD2 may supply D (5 bases each). CDR3 size: 16 residues. Germline CDR1 LNHDA, CDR2 SQIVND (reference sequence). V dropped 7 bases and J dropped 2 bases, with 18 bases sitting between them. The CDR3 sequence is CASTPFGGAPYNEQFF. As DNA, the CDR3 is TGTGCCAGTACTCCCTTTGGGGGTGCTCCCTACAATGAGCAGTTCTTC. The full variable domain, completed using reference TRBV19 and TRBJ2-1, is DGGITQSPKYLFRKEGQNVTLSCEQNLNHDAMYWYRQDPGQGLRLIYYSQIVNDFQKGDIAEGYSVSREKKESFPLTVTSAQKNPTAFYLCASTPFGGAPYNEQFFGPGTRLTVL.

The V call is TRBV5-1, the J call TRBJ2-1, with D tentatively TRBD1 (6 bases). Germline-derived CDR1 and CDR2 are SGHRS and YFSETQ. The V end lost 4 bases, the J end lost 6 bases, and 17 bases lay between the germline ends. The CDR3 totals 15 residues. CDR3 bases: TGCGCCAGCAGCATCACTCAGGGGATCATCAATGAGCAGTTCTTC. Protein sequence: CASSITQGIINEQFF.

The rearrangement joins TRBV4-1 to TRBJ1-5, with D tentatively TRBD1 (5 bases). CDR3 length equals 16 residues. Germline V gives CDR1 MGHRA, CDR2 YSYEKL. V shed 4 bases and J shed 2 bases, with 15 bases lying between them. In nucleotides, the CDR3 is TGCGCCAGCAGCCTGCGAGGGACGGACGGCAATCAGCCCCAGCATTTT. This translates into CASSLRGTDGNQPQHF.

The chain carries TRBV6-5 and TRBJ1-4, with 7 bases that match TRBD1. Germline lookup yields CDR1 MNHEY and CDR2 SVGAGI. The CDR3 extends over 14 amino acids. Losses at the gene ends were 0 bases for V and 7 bases for J; bases not matched to a gene: 2. The CDR3 nucleotides are TGTGCCAGCAGTTACTCGAACAGGGGTGAAAAACTGTTTTTT. Encoded protein: CASSYSNRGEKLFF.

The V call is TRBV6-5, the J call TRBJ2-7; TRBD1 agrees at 8 bases. Trimming cost V 6 bases and J 4 bases; bases outside gene matches: 8. CDR1 and CDR2 from the germline V gene are MNHEY and SVGAGI. This CDR3 is built from 14 residues. Here the CDR3 DNA reads TGTGCCAGCAGCATGACAGGGGCGGTTTACGAGCAGTACTTC. This sequence encodes CASSMTGAVYEQYF.

The chain uses TRBV7-9 and TRBJ2-7, with D perhaps TRBD2 (5 bases). Trimming took 2 bases from V and 3 from J, leaving 8 bases between them. The CDR3 totals 13 residues. Per germline, CDR1 SEHNR and CDR2 FQNEAQ (reference sequence). The CDR3 sequence is CASSLSAVYEQYF. The CDR3 DNA follows: TGTGCCAGCAGCTTATCAGCGGTCTACGAGCAGTACTTC.

The rearrangement links TRBV4-1 to TRBJ2-1; TRBD2 aligns across 7 bases. From germline, CDR1 is MGHRA and CDR2 YSYEKL. V shed 1 base, J shed 10 bases, and the junction held 7 bases outside the gene matches. The CDR3 has 14 residues. Here the CDR3 DNA reads TGCGCCAGCAGCCAAGGGGACTACCCGAAGGAGCAGTTCTTC. The encoded protein is CASSQGDYPKEQFF.

This clone was picked up one time. The chain recombines TRBV5-6 with TRBJ1-3, with a tentative D call TRBD1 (6 bases). The V end was cut by 4 bases, the J end by 0 bases, with 14 bases between. CDR3 length: 16 amino acids. Per germline, CDR1 SGHDT and CDR2 YYEEEE. CDR3 DNA sequence: TGTGCCAGCAGCGCGACAGGATTTGGCTCTGGAAACACCATATATTTT. It is translated as CASSATGFGSGNTIYF.

This chain joins TRBV6-5 and TRBJ1-1, with 7 bases identical to TRBD1. From germline, CDR1 is MNHEY and CDR2 SVGAGI. V shed 5 bases, J shed 4 bases, and the junction held 7 bases outside the gene matches. This CDR3 has 14 residues. DNA for the CDR3: TGTGCCAGCAGTACCCGACAGGGAGGCACTGAAGCTTTCTTT. Protein: CASSTRQGGTEAFF.

The count of this clone is one. V usage is TRBV9 and J usage is TRBJ2-3; maybe TRBD2 (5 bases). CDR1 is SGDLS and CDR2 is YYNGEE in the germline V gene. This CDR3 spans 13 amino acids. Trimming shortened V by 2 bases and J by 4 bases, and 8 bases separated the two germline ends. CDR3 sequence reads: CASSVGGPDTQYF. The CDR3 region has the DNA TGTGCCAGCAGCGTGGGCGGGCCAGATACGCAGTATTTT.

V gene TRBV20-1 combines with J gene TRBJ1-5; D gene unclear. Germline loops: CDR1 DFQATT, CDR2 SNEGSKA (reference sequence). This CDR3 has 11 residues. Between the trimmed V and J ends, which lost 3 bases and 6 bases, there was a span of 6 bases. Here the CDR3 reads CSASQTQPQHF. The CDR3 DNA reads as TGCAGTGCTAGTCAGACTCAGCCCCAGCATTTT.

The V gene is TRBV15, the J gene TRBJ2-1; no clear D gene. This CDR3 is built from 13 residues. The V end lost 2 bases, the J end lost 5 bases, and 7 bases lay between the germline ends. The V gene's germline CDR1 is LNHNV and CDR2 YYDKDF (reference sequence). The DNA for the CDR3 is TGTGCCACCAGCAGAAACCCAGACAATGAGCAGTTCTTC. It translates to CATSRNPDNEQFF. The full variable domain, with the rest looked up from reference TRBV15 and TRBJ2-1, is DAMVIQNPRYQVTQFGKPVTLSCSQTLNHNVMYWYQQKSSQAPKLLFHYYDKDFNNEADTPDNFQSRRPNTSFCFLDIRSPGLGDTAMYLCATSRNPDNEQFFGPGTRLTVL.

The chain joins TRBV30 to TRBJ2-5, with a tentative D call TRBD1 (6 bases). The V end was cut by 4 bases, the J end by 2 bases, with 14 bases between. This CDR3 is built from 14 residues. Germline V CDR1 and CDR2: GTSNPN, SVGIG (reference sequence). CDR3 residues: CAWTLGAGQETQYF. CDR3 in DNA: TGTGCCTGGACCCTGGGGGCAGGGCAAGAGACCCAGTACTTC.

The chain joins TRBV6-1 to TRBJ1-2, with D uncertain. Germline CDR1 MNHNS, CDR2 SASEGT. V shed 8 bases and J shed 4 bases, with 8 bases lying between them. The CDR3 length is 11 residues. This CDR3 reads CASGRGYGYTF. CDR3 DNA sequence: TGTGCCAGCGGTCGGGGCTATGGCTACACCTTC.

This clone was seen a few times. The rearrangement joins TRBV30 to TRBJ1-4; possibly TRBD1 for D (6 bases). There are 13 residues in the CDR3. The germline V gene has CDR1 GTSNPN and CDR2 SVGIG (reference sequence). V was shortened by 8 bases and J by 8 bases, with 18 bases between the two germline ends. CDR3 sequence reads: CARRGPGREKLFF. Here the CDR3 DNA reads TGTGCCCGGCGGGGGCCAGGGAGGGAAAAACTGTTTTTT. The full variable domain, in which reference TRBV30 and TRBJ1-4 provide the parts outside the CDR3, is SQTIHQWPATLVQPVGSPLSLECTVEGTSNPNLYWYRQAAGRGLQLLFYSVGIGQISSEVPQNLSASRPQDRQFILSSKKLLLSDSGFYLCARRGPGREKLFFGSGTQLSVL.

The chain employs TRBV10-3 and TRBJ1-5, with D possibly TRBD1 on 6 matching bases. The CDR3 sequence is 16 residues long. V gave up 0 bases and J gave up 1 base, with 10 bases separating them. Germline V CDR1 and CDR2: ENHRY, SYGVKD. CDR3 nucleotide sequence: TGTGCCATCAGTGAGTCAGGACAGCAAAGCAATCAGCCCCAGCATTTT. It encodes CAISESGQQSNQPQHF.